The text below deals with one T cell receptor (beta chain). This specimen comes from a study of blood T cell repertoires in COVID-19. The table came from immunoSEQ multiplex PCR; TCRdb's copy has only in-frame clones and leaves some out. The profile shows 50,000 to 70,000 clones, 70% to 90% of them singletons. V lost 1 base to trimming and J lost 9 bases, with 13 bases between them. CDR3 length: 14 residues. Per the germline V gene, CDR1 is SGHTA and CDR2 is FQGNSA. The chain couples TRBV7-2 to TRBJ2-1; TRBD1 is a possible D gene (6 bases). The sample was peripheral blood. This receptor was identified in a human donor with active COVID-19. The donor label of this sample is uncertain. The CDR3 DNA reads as TGTGCCAGCAGCTTAGGGGGGCGGTATGGTGAGCAGTTCTTC. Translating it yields CASSLGGRYGEQFF.